Sequencing of this T cell receptor beta chain was carried out in a study of cytomegalovirus exposure and HLA in healthy donors. This CDR3 contains 14 residues. Per germline, CDR1 MGHRA and CDR2 YSYEKL. V dropped 1 base and J dropped 2 bases, with 8 bases sitting between them. Samples came from healthy bone marrow donors. Remarks on this clone: Its antigen is currently unknown.

Findings and caveats of the study: A later analysis reportedly found that, within productive TCRs, an Asian-associated ancestry cluster had fewer N-insertions than the mean observed across the approximately 700 donors.

The primer mix had 60 Vbeta and 13 Jbeta primers. Profiled with immunoSEQ multiplex PCR; TCRdb holds only in-frame clones, not every one. The profile shows some 180,000 clones, 82% of them singletons. The material sequenced was PBMCs. The J gene is TRBJ1-1, the V gene TRBV4-1, with no clear D. The receptor was derived from a man aged 35-49 years in good health and CMV-seronegative. DNA for the CDR3: TGCGCCAGCAGCCAAGGAGGGCTAAACACTGAAGCTTTCTTT. Its protein is CASSQGGLNTEAFF.